This T cell receptor beta chain is from a study of blood T cell repertoires in COVID-19. About the study: Sample material is recorded as cDNA or gDNA derived from T cells, B-cell-depleted T cells, or PBMCs.

There are 13 residues in the CDR3. The V end was cut by 6 bases, the J end by 7 bases, with 12 bases between. Germline CDR1 reads SNHLY; CDR2 reads FYNNEI. Categorization into cohorts depended on clinical history that participants reported. Original analysis: Estimation of nucleated cell counts relied on the amplification of reference gene primers. Clones were sequenced by immunoSEQ multiplex PCR, and TCRdb holds only the in-frame ones, with some missing. That table is the source of V, J and clone size, and D and trimming were worked out from the DNA. The data contain about 210,000 clones, approximately 90% of them singletons.

Specimen: PBMCs or T cells enriched from blood (not recorded which). V usage is TRBV2 and J usage is TRBJ1-4; D is perhaps TRBD1 (5 bases). This TCR came from a man aged 18 to 35 with acute COVID-19. Here the CDR3 DNA reads TGTGCCAGCAGCGGGGGGGATAGTGAAAAACTGTTTTTT. Its translation is CASSGGDSEKLFF.